The 21 T cell receptor beta chains given below trace back to one sample, sequenced in a study of CD8 T cell repertoires and HIV-1 epitope variants (dated by TCRdb to about 2020). These TCRs' antigens remain unknown. The library was prepared using the immunoSEQ multiplex PCR assay. TCRdb limited this immuneACCESS table to in-frame rearrangements with V and J called. A share of clones is missing; checked studies link under half to unresolved V genes, and the rest is unexplained. In all, the sample holds a few thousand clones, and 55% to 70% of those were seen once. The ten largest account for roughly half of the sample. Sequenced material: cultured CD8+ T cells derived from PBMCs. These receptors came from a male donor with HIV.

V usage is TRBV6-5 and J usage is TRBJ1-2; TRBD1 agrees at 9 bases. J was trimmed by 3 bases and V by 4 bases; bases with no gene match: 6. CDR1 and CDR2 from the germline V gene are MNHEY and SVGAGI. This CDR3 has 15 residues. The CDR3 DNA reads TGTGCCAGCAGTTCTTCACAGGGGGCTGACTATGGCTACACCTTC. It yields the protein CASSSSQGADYGYTF.

The chain couples TRBV27 to TRBJ2-7; 9 bases fit TRBD2. V trimming: 5 bases; J trimming: 5 bases; junction bases outside the gene matches: 7. From germline, CDR1 is MNHEY and CDR2 SMNVEV (reference sequence). The CDR3 has 14 amino acids. CDR3: CASSISGSGNEQYF. The DNA of the CDR3 is TGTGCCAGCAGTATTAGCGGGAGTGGCAACGAGCAGTACTTC.

About this clone: A read error is likely here: a far larger clone is one base away. The J gene is TRBJ1-2, the V gene TRBV1. TRBV1 represents a pseudogene. CDR3 size: 16 residues. The CDR3 loop reads CTSSQDPPDLDYGYTF. Here the CDR3 DNA reads TGCACCAGCAGCCAAGATCCCCCAGACTTGGACTATGGCTACACCTTC.

The V call is TRBV11-2, the J call TRBJ1-2, with a tentative D call TRBD1 (6 bases). Germline CDR1 SGHAT, CDR2 FQNNGV. The CDR3 totals 14 residues. Trimming took 0 bases from V and 7 from J, leaving 12 bases between them. The CDR3 loop is CASSLEGLGAGYTF. CDR3 bases: TGTGCCAGCAGCTTAGAAGGTTTGGGGGCTGGCTACACCTTC.

The chain has TRBV29-1 and TRBJ2-1; a possible D gene is TRBD2 (5 bases). CDR3 length equals 16 residues. The V end was cut by 0 bases, the J end by 0 bases, with 12 bases between. Looked up from germline, CDR1 is SQVTM and CDR2 is ANQGSEA. CDR3 region: CSVEEGRADSYNEQFF. CDR3 bases: TGCAGCGTTGAAGAGGGGAGAGCGGACTCCTACAATGAGCAGTTCTTC.

The chain couples TRBV10-2 to TRBJ2-2; 13 nucleotides align to TRBD2. The CDR3 contains 17 residues. The V segment lost 4 bases and the J segment 7 bases; nucleotides outside the gene matches: 9. Germline CDR1 and CDR2: WSHSY and SAAADI. CDR3 protein: CASSGGTSGIVIGELFF. The DNA of the CDR3 is TGCGCCAGCAGTGGGGGGACTAGCGGGATAGTAATCGGGGAGCTGTTTTTT.

The chain couples TRBV6-1 to TRBJ2-7; the D call may be TRBD1 or TRBD2 (5 bases each). This CDR3 comprises 13 residues. The germline CDR1 and CDR2 sequences are MNHNS and SASEGT. V was trimmed by 5 bases and J by 5 bases, leaving 13 bases between them. The CDR3 loop reads CASSLSGDDEQYF. In nucleotides, the CDR3 is TGTGCCAGCAGTCTCTCCGGGGACGACGAGCAGTACTTC.

This chain links TRBV19 with TRBJ2-1; 15 bases are shared with TRBD2. Losses at the gene ends were 1 base for V and 7 bases for J; bases not matched to a gene: 5. This CDR3 is 17 amino acids long. Germline V gene sequence: CDR1 LNHDA, CDR2 SQIVND (reference sequence). DNA of the CDR3: TGTGCCAGTAGTATAGCCGGGACTAGCGGGAGGTTTAATGAGCAGTTCTTC. Translated: CASSIAGTSGRFNEQFF.

The chain employs TRBV5-4 and TRBJ2-7; weak D call: TRBD1 (7 bases). Germline V gives CDR1 SGHNT, CDR2 YYREEE (reference sequence). V was cut by 2 bases and J by 6 bases, with 12 bases left in between. CDR3 length: 13 amino acids. The CDR3 spells CASSFQGGSEQYF. The CDR3 DNA is TGTGCCAGCAGCTTCCAGGGGGGATCCGAGCAGTACTTC. The full variable domain, with the rest looked up from reference TRBV5-4 and TRBJ2-7, is ETGVTQSPTHLIKTRGQQVTLRCSSQSGHNTVSWYQQALGQGPQFIFQYYREEENGRGNFPPRFSGLQFPNYSSELNVNALELDDSALYLCASSFQGGSEQYFGPGTRLTVT.

The V and J genes are TRBV15 and TRBJ1-1; D not resolved. Germline V gives CDR1 LNHNV, CDR2 YYDKDF (reference sequence). Trimming removed 0 bases from V and 5 bases from J, with 13 bases in between. This CDR3 spans 15 amino acids. The CDR3 DNA sequence: TGTGCCACCAGCAGAGACCGAGGGTGGTGGACTGAAGCTTTCTTT. It yields the protein CATSRDRGWWTEAFF.

V and J are TRBV11-2 and TRBJ1-2, with a tentative D call TRBD1 (5 bases). The CDR3 covers 15 residues. V shed 0 bases and J shed 8 bases, with 16 bases lying between them. Germline CDR1 is SGHAT and CDR2 is FQNNGV. The CDR3 DNA reads TGTGCCAGCAGCTTAGAGGCAGGGATAGTATGGGGCTACACCTTC. This sequence encodes CASSLEAGIVWGYTF.

V is TRBV29-1 and J is TRBJ2-5; TRBD2 aligns across 10 bases. This CDR3 is built from 16 residues. Germline loops: CDR1 SQVTM, CDR2 ANQGSEA. The ends lost 0 bases at V and 2 bases at J; junction bases unmatched: 6. This CDR3 is CSVEDHSGGSQETQYF. The CDR3 DNA reads TGCAGCGTTGAAGACCATAGCGGGGGGTCACAAGAGACCCAGTACTTC. Filled out from reference TRBV29-1 and TRBJ2-5, the complete variable domain reads SAVISQKPSRDICQRGTSLTIQCQVDSQVTMMFWYRQQPGQSLTLIATANQGSEATYESGFVIDKFPISRPNLTFSTLTVSNMSPEDSSIYLCSVEDHSGGSQETQYFGPGTRLLVL.

The V gene is TRBV10-3, the J gene TRBJ2-7; D is perhaps TRBD1 (5 bases). The length of the CDR3 is 14 residues. Trimming cost V 3 bases and J 3 bases, with 12 bases left between them. The germline V gene has CDR1 ENHRY and CDR2 SYGVKD. The CDR3 here is CAISDPAGIYEQYF. The CDR3 coding sequence is TGTGCCATCAGTGATCCGGCAGGGATCTACGAGCAGTACTTC.

This clone appeared a single time. J is TRBJ2-2 and V is TRBV2; D is unclear. Looked up from germline, CDR1 is SNHLY and CDR2 is FYNNEI. V was clipped by 2 bases and J by 5 bases, with 9 bases between them. The CDR3 is 14 amino acids. The CDR3: CASSEQLRTGELFF. CDR3 DNA sequence: TGTGCCAGCAGTGAACAGCTCAGAACCGGGGAGCTGTTTTTT.

The chain recombines TRBV4-2 with TRBJ1-1; perhaps TRBD1 as D (5 bases). Trimming pared 3 bases from V and 1 base from J, leaving 6 bases between. This CDR3 has 13 amino acids. Germline CDR1 reads LGHNA; CDR2 reads YNFKEQ. In nucleotides, the CDR3 is TGTGCCAGCAGCCACGGACAGAACACTGAAGCTTTCTTT. Its protein is CASSHGQNTEAFF.

This clone was seen more than once but under ten times. This chain joins TRBV5-4 and TRBJ1-2; D not resolved. CDR1 is SGHNT, CDR2 YYREEE, per germline (reference sequence). Trimming removed 0 bases from V and 4 bases from J, with 4 bases in between. This CDR3 comprises 12 residues. CDR3 region: CASSLGSYGYTF. CDR3 coding DNA: TGTGCCAGCAGCTTGGGAAGCTATGGCTACACCTTC. Filled out from reference TRBV5-4 and TRBJ1-2, the complete variable domain reads ETGVTQSPTHLIKTRGQQVTLRCSSQSGHNTVSWYQQALGQGPQFIFQYYREEENGRGNFPPRFSGLQFPNYSSELNVNALELDDSALYLCASSLGSYGYTFGSGTRLTVV.

In its sample, this clone was seen once. The V and J genes are TRBV28 and TRBJ1-1; D gene ambiguous. CDR1 and CDR2 (germline): MDHEN, SYDVKM. Trimming cost V 7 bases and J 4 bases, with 10 bases left between them. The length of the CDR3 is 12 residues. The CDR3 DNA is TGTGCCAGCACCCAGTGGGGCACTGAAGCTTTCTTT. It specifies CASTQWGTEAFF.

The chain couples TRBV19 to TRBJ2-1, with 7 bases fitting TRBD2. V shed 3 bases and J 5 bases; nucleotides not matched to a gene: 10. CDR1 is LNHDA and CDR2 is SQIVND in the germline V gene (reference sequence). There are 16 residues in the CDR3. DNA of the CDR3: TGTGCCAGTAGTATGGCGGGGGTTTGGATGGACAATGAGCAGTTCTTC. This translates into CASSMAGVWMDNEQFF.

V and J are TRBV7-8 and TRBJ1-5; D remains ambiguous. The CDR3 is made up of 15 amino acids. V lost 1 base, J lost 7 bases, and 14 bases lay in between. The germline gives CDR1 SGHVS, CDR2 FQNEAQ. In DNA form, the CDR3 reads TGTGCCAGCAGCTTAGGGCGCAGTAATGGCCAGCCCCAGCATTTT. Amino acids: CASSLGRSNGQPQHF. The complete variable domain, with remaining parts taken from reference TRBV7-8 and TRBJ1-5, reads GAGVSQSPRYKVAKRGQDVALRCDPISGHVSLFWYQQALGQGPEFLTYFQNEAQLDKSGLPSDRFFAERPEGSVSTLKIQRTQQEDSAVYLCASSLGRSNGQPQHFGDGTRLSIL.

The CDR3 nucleotides read TGCGCCAGCAGCCAGTCGCGGGGGCTGAACTATGGCTACACCTTC. Amino acid sequence: CASSQSRGLNYGYTF. The rearrangement uses TRBV4-3 and TRBJ1-2; D is perhaps TRBD1 (6 bases). V was clipped by 3 bases and J by 2 bases, with 13 bases between them. CDR3 size: 15 residues. Germline CDR1 and CDR2: LGHNA and YSLEER.

Only a few counts were recorded for this clone. This chain joins TRBV7-2 and TRBJ2-7, with 7 bases identical to TRBD2. The V gene end was trimmed by 4 bases and the J gene end by 7 bases; junction bases not matched to a gene: 4. The germline V gene has CDR1 SGHTA and CDR2 FQGNSA. The CDR3 has 12 residues. CDR3 nucleotides: TGTGCCAGCAGCTCGACTAGCTTAGAGCAGTACTTC. Its translation is CASSSTSLEQYF.